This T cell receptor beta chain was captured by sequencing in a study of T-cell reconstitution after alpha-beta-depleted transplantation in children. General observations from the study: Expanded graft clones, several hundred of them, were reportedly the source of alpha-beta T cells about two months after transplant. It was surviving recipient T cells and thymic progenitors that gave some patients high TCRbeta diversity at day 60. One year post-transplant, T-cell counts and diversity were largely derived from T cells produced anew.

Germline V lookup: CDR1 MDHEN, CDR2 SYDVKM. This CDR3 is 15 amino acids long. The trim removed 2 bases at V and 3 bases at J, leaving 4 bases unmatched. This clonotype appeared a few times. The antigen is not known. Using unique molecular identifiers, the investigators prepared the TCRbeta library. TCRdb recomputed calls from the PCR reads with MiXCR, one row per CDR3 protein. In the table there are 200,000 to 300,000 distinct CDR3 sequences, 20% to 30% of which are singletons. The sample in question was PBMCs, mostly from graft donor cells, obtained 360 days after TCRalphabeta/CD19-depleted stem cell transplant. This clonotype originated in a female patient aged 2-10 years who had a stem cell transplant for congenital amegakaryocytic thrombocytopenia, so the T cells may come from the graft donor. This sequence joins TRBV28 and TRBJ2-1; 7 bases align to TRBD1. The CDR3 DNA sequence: TGTGCCAGCAGTTTAATGGCAGGGGGCTACAATGAGCAGTTCTTC. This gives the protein CASSLMAGGYNEQFF.